This entry lists 6 T cell receptor beta chains sequenced from one sample in a study of CD8+CD57+ T cells in acquired aplastic anemia. Whoever was chosen for sequencing had shown CD8+CD57+ cell expansion by flow cytometry. The TCR beta profiling, which covered VDJ combination and CDR3 sequence, was carried out using genomic DNA as the template. TCRdb called the reads again in MiXCR, with one record for every CDR3 protein. The sample consists of more than 45,000 distinct CDR3 sequences, approximately 52% of them appearing once. Sequencing input: sorted CD4+, CD8+, or CD8+CD57+ T cells (not recorded which) from PBMCs. Receptors were obtained from a human donor with aplastic anemia.

The chain links TRBV24-1 to TRBJ1-1; 7 positions agree with TRBD1. Trimming took 5 bases from V and 7 from J; bases not matched to a gene: 6. The CDR3 consists of 13 residues. The germline gives CDR1 KGHDR, CDR2 SFDVKD. CDR3 amino acids: CATSALDRSEAFF. As DNA, the CDR3 is TGTGCCACCAGTGCTCTGGACAGGAGTGAAGCTTTCTTT.

As for this clonotype: One end of the junction fails to match germline, which may point to a read error. This chain uses TRBV10-3 with TRBJ2-7, with 11 bases that match TRBD2. CDR3 size: 12 residues. Germline CDR1 reads ENHRY; CDR2 reads SYGVKD. CDR3 DNA: TGTGCCATCAGTCAGACTAGCGGGATTCAGCACTTC. Translating gives CAISQTSGIQHF.

To note about this clonotype: At one end the junction does not follow the germline gene, possibly because of a read error. The V and J genes are TRBV10-1 and TRBJ1-1, with D possibly TRBD1 on 5 matching bases. Germline CDR1 is WNHNN and CDR2 is SYGVQD (reference sequence). The CDR3 covers 17 residues. The CDR3 bases are TGCGCCAGCAGTGAGCATGGGCAGGGTCCTACCCACACTGAAGCTCTCTTT. The encoded protein is CASSEHGQGPTHTEALF.

This chain uses TRBV20-1 with TRBJ1-2, with TRBD1 as a possible D gene (5 bases). The CDR3 totals 14 residues. Between the trimmed V and J ends, which lost 1 base and 4 bases, there was a span of 13 bases. Germline CDR1 reads DFQATT; CDR2 reads SNEGSKA (reference sequence). CDR3 sequence reads: CSARVLGVAYGYTF. The CDR3 coding sequence is TGCAGTGCTAGAGTTCTGGGGGTCGCCTATGGCTACACCTTC.

This clonotype appeared many times. The rearrangement joins TRBV10-3 to TRBJ2-1, with D maybe TRBD2 (6 bases). The CDR3 covers 12 residues. From germline, CDR1 is ENHRY and CDR2 SYGVKD. V was pared by 6 bases and J by 6 bases, with 9 bases between. CDR3 residues: CAIRGLPNEQFF. In nucleotides, the CDR3 is TGTGCCATCAGGGGACTCCCCAATGAGCAGTTCTTC.

This chain uses TRBV10-3 with TRBJ2-2; the match to TRBD1 covers 8 bases. V was clipped by 2 bases and J by 1 base; unmatched bases: 3. The CDR3 is 16 residues long. The germline V gene has CDR1 ENHRY and CDR2 SYGVKD. CDR3 residues: CAISEPGTGNTGELFF. The CDR3 DNA follows: TGTGCCATCAGTGAGCCCGGGACAGGGAACACCGGGGAGCTGTTTTTT.